The 17 T cell receptor beta chains below were found in one sample sequenced in a study of blood T cell repertoires in COVID-19. Sequencing used immunoSEQ multiplex PCR; TCRdb keeps in-frame clones, though not all of them. The sample comprises around 240,000 clones, 75% to 90% of which are singletons, and roughly 0.95% rests with the top ten. Sequenced input: PBMCs or T cells enriched from blood (not recorded which). These receptors originate from a man between 50 and 59 years old who had been exposed to COVID-19.

The rearrangement joins TRBV7-2 to TRBJ2-5, with 7 bases that match TRBD2. Trimming took 5 bases from V and 2 from J; bases not matched to a gene: 5. This CDR3 has 14 amino acids. Germline V gives CDR1 SGHTA, CDR2 FQGNSA. Here the CDR3 DNA reads TGTGCCAGCAGCCTAATGCGGGGGCAAGAGACCCAGTACTTC. Residues: CASSLMRGQETQYF.

This chain links TRBV30 with TRBJ1-6, with D tentatively TRBD1 (5 bases). CDR1 is GTSNPN and CDR2 is SVGIG in the germline V gene (reference sequence). The length of the CDR3 is 19 residues. V lost 0 bases and J lost 5, with 23 bases in between. The CDR3 protein is CAWSVFRVFSRKHNSPLHF. The CDR3, as DNA: TGTGCCTGGAGTGTATTCAGGGTTTTCTCCAGGAAACATAATTCACCCCTCCACTTT.

This clone is a singleton in its sample. The V gene is TRBV5-5, the J gene TRBJ2-7; a possible D gene is TRBD1 (6 bases). The CDR3 is 14 amino acids. With 0 bases removed from V and 3 bases from J, the gap between germline ends came to 10 bases. Germline CDR1 reads SGHKS; CDR2 reads YYEKEE (reference sequence). The CDR3 loop reads CASSLGGPFYEQYV. The CDR3 DNA reads as TGTGCCAGCAGCTTGGGGGGGCCATTCTACGAGCAGTACGTC.

The chain uses TRBV7-2 and TRBJ1-5, with 9 bases fitting TRBD1. The trim removed 6 bases at V and 5 bases at J, leaving 5 bases unmatched. Germline CDR1 reads SGHTA; CDR2 reads FQGNSA. The CDR3 contains 14 residues. CDR3 nucleotide sequence: TGTGCCAGCAGTTCCGGGACAGGGCATCAGCCCCAGCATTTT. Translation: CASSSGTGHQPQHF.

The chain recombines TRBV28 with TRBJ1-2; 9 bases are shared with TRBD1. Germline CDR1 MDHEN, CDR2 SYDVKM. V was clipped by 4 bases and J by 1 base; unmatched bases: 7. The CDR3 is 16 amino acids. The CDR3 DNA follows: TGTGCCAGCAGTTCCTCCACGACAGGGGGTAACTATGGCTACACCTTC. This sequence encodes CASSSSTTGGNYGYTF.

This clone was detected once. V gene TRBV28 combines with J gene TRBJ1-2; no clear D. Per germline, CDR1 MDHEN and CDR2 SYDVKM. The CDR3 has 15 residues. With 1 base removed from V and 1 base from J, the gap between germline ends came to 10 bases. The CDR3 protein is CASSLYANNNYGYTF. The CDR3 coding sequence is TGTGCCAGCAGTTTATACGCTAATAATAACTATGGCTACACCTTC.

The J gene is TRBJ1-2, the V gene TRBV6-4; 11 nucleotides align to TRBD1. CDR1 and CDR2 from the germline V gene are MRHNA and SNTAGT. J gave up 6 bases and V 4 bases, and 10 bases lay outside the gene matches. CDR3 length: 16 residues. CDR3 DNA: TGTGCCAGCAGTGGGGCCCACCCGGGACAGGGGGATGGCTACACCTTC. Its protein product is CASSGAHPGQGDGYTF.

This chain uses TRBV28 with TRBJ1-2; 8 bases line up with TRBD1. After removal of 8 bases from V and 0 bases from J, the junction contained 23 bases not matched to a gene. Germline CDR1 reads MDHEN; CDR2 reads SYDVKM. The CDR3 totals 20 residues. The CDR3 nucleotides read TGTGCCAGCGGCAACCCAGACTCAACAACTCAGGGGGCCTCTAACTATGGCTACACCTTC. It yields the protein CASGNPDSTTQGASNYGYTF.

This clone was detected a few times. The chain is built from TRBV3-1 (or the pseudogene TRBV3-2) and TRBJ1-3; TRBD1 is a possible D gene (6 bases). V was shortened by 4 bases and J by 0 bases, with 10 bases between the two germline ends. Germline V gene sequence: CDR1 LGHDT, CDR2 YNNKEL (reference sequence). The CDR3 loop spans 15 amino acids. The CDR3 DNA reads TGTGCCAGCAGCCCCACACAGGGCTCTGGAAACACCATATATTTT. Protein sequence: CASSPTQGSGNTIYF.

V gene TRBV27 combines with J gene TRBJ1-1; 7 nucleotides match TRBD1. The CDR3 has 14 residues. Germline V gene data show CDR1 as MNHEY and CDR2 as SMNVEV (reference sequence). After removal of 1 base from V and 5 bases from J, the junction contained 4 bases not matched to a gene. This CDR3 is CASSLLHRGTEAFF. CDR3 in DNA: TGTGCCAGCAGTTTATTACACAGGGGAACTGAAGCTTTCTTT.

This sequence joins TRBV7-8 and TRBJ2-5; D might be TRBD2 (5 bases). The germline V gene encodes CDR1 SGHVS and CDR2 FQNEAQ. Trimming stripped 5 bases from V and 1 base from J, with 11 bases between. The length of the CDR3 is 14 residues. The CDR3 DNA reads as TGTGCCAGCAGCCCCGCGGGCCTCCAAGAGACCCAGTACTTC. This encodes CASSPAGLQETQYF.

The sample holds one count of this clone. The chain uses TRBV24-1 and TRBJ1-2; no clear D gene. In germline, CDR1 is KGHDR, CDR2 SFDVKD. CDR3 length: 15 residues. The V gene lost 0 bases and the J gene lost 4 bases, with 11 bases spanning the gap. CDR3 sequence: CATSDLQEGTYGYTF. The CDR3 nucleotides read TGTGCCACCAGTGATTTGCAGGAGGGTACCTATGGCTACACCTTC.

This chain uses TRBV5-4 with TRBJ1-6; no definite D call. Germline CDR1 is SGHNT and CDR2 is YYREEE (reference sequence). V was clipped by 0 bases and J by 0 bases, with 10 bases between them. This CDR3 contains 17 residues. CDR3 region: CASSLGSPSSYNSPLHF. For the CDR3, the DNA is TGTGCCAGCAGCTTGGGGAGCCCCAGCTCCTATAATTCACCCCTCCACTTT.

The chain uses TRBV13 and TRBJ2-7; a weak D match, TRBD2 (6 bases). V was clipped by 2 bases and J by 3 bases, with 11 bases between them. The CDR3 is made up of 14 amino acids. The germline V gene encodes CDR1 PRHDT and CDR2 FYEKMQ (reference sequence). The CDR3 here is CASSLYGGNYEQYF. In DNA, the CDR3 is TGTGCCAGCAGCTTATACGGGGGAAACTACGAGCAGTACTTC.

The J gene is TRBJ1-6, the V gene TRBV7-9; no firm D call. Germline lookup yields CDR1 SEHNR and CDR2 FQNEAQ (reference sequence). CDR3 size: 14 residues. V was clipped by 0 bases and J by 3 bases, with 3 bases between them. This CDR3 is CASSLAGYNSPLHF. For the CDR3, the DNA is TGTGCCAGCAGCTTAGCCGGCTATAATTCACCCCTCCACTTT.

V and J are TRBV6-6 and TRBJ1-2; 12 bases are shared with TRBD1. This CDR3 region has 17 residues. Germline-derived CDR1 and CDR2 are MNHNY and SVGAGI (reference sequence). J lost 0 bases, V lost 5 bases, and 7 bases had no gene match. The CDR3 DNA reads as TGTGCCAGCAGTCTAGGGACAGGGGGCGCATCTAACTATGGCTACACCTTC. This encodes CASSLGTGGASNYGYTF.

The rearrangement uses TRBV5-1 and TRBJ2-1; the match to TRBD2 covers 10 bases. The CDR3 has 16 residues. With V trimmed by 0 bases and J by 5 bases, 5 bases remained unmatched. Germline lookup yields CDR1 SGHRS and CDR2 YFSETQ. The CDR3 region has the DNA TGCGCCAGCAGCTTGGCGTGGACTAGCGGAAACAATGAGCAGTTCTTC. It codes for CASSLAWTSGNNEQFF. Full variable domain (missing parts from reference TRBV5-1 and TRBJ2-1): KAGVTQTPRYLIKTRGQQVTLSCSPISGHRSVSWYQQTPGQGLQFLFEYFSETQRNKGNFPGRFSGRQFSNSRSEMNVSTLELGDSALYLCASSLAWTSGNNEQFFGPGTRLTVL.